Each of the 2 T cell receptor beta chains below was sequenced from the same sample in a study of T cell responses to AZD1222 COVID-19 vaccine. This table comes from immunoSEQ multiplex PCR, and its TCRdb copy is limited to in-frame clones, with some not included. Counted here are fewer than 110,000 clones, roughly 87% occurring once; the ten biggest clones make up 16%. The starting material was peripheral blood, obtained on day 0 of AZD1222 vaccination. These receptors originate from an adult in good health.

CDR3 DNA: TGTGCCAGCAGCTCGGGTATGAACACTGAAGCTTTCTTT. The encoded protein is CASSSGMNTEAFF. The chain combines TRBV7-3 with TRBJ1-1; no firm D call. With 4 bases removed from V and 0 bases from J, the gap between germline ends came to 6 bases. Germline V gene lookup returns CDR1 SGHTA and CDR2 FQGTGA. The CDR3 consists of 13 residues. The full variable domain, completed using reference TRBV7-3 and TRBJ1-1, is GAGVSQTPSNKVTEKGKYVELRCDPISGHTALYWYRQSLGQGPEFLIYFQGTGAADDSGLPNDRFFAVRPEGSVSTLKIQRTERGDSAVYLCASSSGMNTEAFFGQGTRLTVV.

This chain links TRBV27 with TRBJ1-1; D is ambiguous. Germline V gene lookup returns CDR1 MNHEY and CDR2 SMNVEV (reference sequence). V dropped 4 bases and J dropped 6 bases, with 18 bases sitting between them. The CDR3 covers 15 residues. The CDR3 nucleotides read TGTGCCAGCAGTTCCTTAACACGAGTGTGGGCTGAAGCTTTCTTT. Protein sequence: CASSSLTRVWAEAFF.